These 28 T cell receptor beta chains share one sample of origin, sequenced in a study of blood T cell repertoires in COVID-19. Libraries were prepared by immunoSEQ multiplex PCR; TCRdb keeps only in-frame clonotypes and omits some of them. The repertoire holds over 85,000 clones, with approximately 87% as singletons. The source material was peripheral blood. These receptors all come from a human donor in a cohort sampled during active COVID-19.

V gene TRBV5-5 combines with J gene TRBJ2-1; TRBD2 aligns across 13 bases. CDR1 SGHKS and CDR2 YYEKEE come from the germline V gene (reference sequence). The length of the CDR3 is 14 residues. J gave up 8 bases and V 1 base, and 0 bases lay outside the gene matches. The chain's CDR3 is CASSLTSGRDEQFF. CDR3 sequence (DNA): TGTGCCAGCAGCTTGACTAGCGGGAGGGATGAGCAGTTCTTC.

This clone was observed a single time. The rearrangement uses TRBV28 and TRBJ2-7; 7 nucleotides align to TRBD2. Germline lookup yields CDR1 MDHEN and CDR2 SYDVKM. The J segment lost 7 bases and the V segment lost 6 bases, leaving 9 bases of the junction unmatched. The CDR3 totals 13 residues. The CDR3 DNA is TGTGCCAGCAGAGGGAGGGCCCTCGGTGAGCAGTACTTC. Protein product: CASRGRALGEQYF.

Here the CDR3 reads CASGLGENTEAFF. The CDR3 DNA reads as TGTGCTAGTGGTTTGGGAGAGAACACTGAAGCTTTCTTT. The J gene is TRBJ1-1, the V gene TRBV12-5; unclear D gene. V dropped 1 base and J dropped 1 base, with 4 bases sitting between them. The CDR3 has 13 amino acids. Germline values: CDR1 LGHNT, CDR2 FRNRAP.

The rearrangement links TRBV11-1 to TRBJ1-4, with 8 bases that match TRBD1. Germline CDR1 and CDR2: SGHAT and FQDESV (reference sequence). J was trimmed by 9 bases and V by 1 base; bases with no gene match: 4. This CDR3 region has 14 residues. The CDR3, as DNA: TGTGCCAGCAGCTTAGACGGGACAGGCCAAAAACTGTTTTTT. Translating gives CASSLDGTGQKLFF.

The count of this clone is one. This chain uses TRBV3-1 (or the pseudogene TRBV3-2) with TRBJ2-5, with 9 nucleotides matching TRBD1. Germline CDR1 and CDR2: LGHDT and YNNKEL (reference sequence). The CDR3 totals 18 residues. Unmatched junction bases numbered 18, after V lost 5 bases and J lost 5 bases. The CDR3 sequence is CASSLRFGEGQGRETQYF. The CDR3 region has the DNA TGTGCCAGCAGCTTGCGCTTTGGTGAGGGACAGGGACGGGAGACCCAGTACTTC.

The V gene is TRBV5-1, the J gene TRBJ2-7; no reliable D call. The CDR3 length is 14 residues. The germline V gene has CDR1 SGHRS and CDR2 YFSETQ. The V end lost 0 bases, the J end lost 9 bases, and 16 bases lay between the germline ends. The CDR3: CASSLETGRVGQYF. The CDR3 DNA sequence: TGCGCCAGCAGCTTGGAGACGGGTCGTGTGGGGCAGTACTTC. The full variable domain, completed using reference TRBV5-1 and TRBJ2-7, is KAGVTQTPRYLIKTRGQQVTLSCSPISGHRSVSWYQQTPGQGLQFLFEYFSETQRNKGNFPGRFSGRQFSNSRSEMNVSTLELGDSALYLCASSLETGRVGQYFGPGTRLTVT.

The J gene is TRBJ1-5, the V gene TRBV6-5; TRBD1 matches at 7 bases. CDR1 is MNHEY and CDR2 is SVGAGI in the germline V gene. The trim removed 6 bases at V and 4 bases at J, leaving 3 bases unmatched. The CDR3 length is 13 residues. CDR3 nucleotide sequence: TGTGCCAGCAGCTCGACAGGGAATCAGCCCCAGCATTTT. This gives the protein CASSSTGNQPQHF.

The chain uses TRBV6-5 and TRBJ1-1, with a possible D match to TRBD1 (6 bases). This CDR3 is 13 amino acids long. In germline, CDR1 is MNHEY, CDR2 SVGAGI. The ends were cut back, 6 bases at V and 5 bases at J, with 13 bases in the middle. The CDR3 DNA follows: TGTGCCAGCAGCCAGGGGCTGGGGACTGAAGCTTTCTTT. It is translated as CASSQGLGTEAFF.

The CDR3 DNA follows: TGTGCCAGCAGCCGCACCGGGACAGCTTTGTCTGGGGCCAACGTCCTGACTTTC. It is translated as CASSRTGTALSGANVLTF. The chain links TRBV13 to TRBJ2-6; 7 nucleotides align to TRBD1. The CDR3 contains 18 residues. The V gene's germline CDR1 is PRHDT and CDR2 FYEKMQ (reference sequence). V was pared by 5 bases and J by 1 base, with 11 bases of the junction left unmatched.

The gene calls are TRBV3-1 (or the pseudogene TRBV3-2) and TRBJ2-5; tentatively, D is TRBD1 (6 bases). The ends were cut back, 4 bases at V and 3 bases at J, with 12 bases in the middle. This CDR3 is built from 14 residues. Germline V gene lookup returns CDR1 LGHDT and CDR2 YNNKEL (reference sequence). The CDR3 is CASSLFGQKETQYF. Written as DNA, the CDR3 is TGTGCCAGCAGCCTCTTCGGACAGAAAGAGACCCAGTACTTC.

This clone was observed once. The chain carries TRBV11-2 and TRBJ1-3; D may be TRBD1 (6 bases). With 2 bases removed from V and 0 bases from J, the gap between germline ends came to 8 bases. The germline gives CDR1 SGHAT, CDR2 FQNNGV. The CDR3 contains 15 residues. The CDR3, as DNA: TGTGCCAGCAGCTTACAGGGGACCTCTGGAAACACCATATATTTT. The encoded protein is CASSLQGTSGNTIYF.

V gene TRBV19 combines with J gene TRBJ1-6, with D tentatively TRBD1 (5 bases). CDR1 is LNHDA and CDR2 is SQIVND in the germline V gene (reference sequence). The CDR3 covers 16 residues. Between the trimmed V and J ends, which lost 7 bases and 7 bases, there was a span of 20 bases. The DNA for the CDR3 is TGTGCCAGTACCCCGAAGGGGTCCCCTGGGAATTCACCCCTCCACTTT. Amino acids: CASTPKGSPGNSPLHF.

The chain is built from TRBV3-1 (or the pseudogene TRBV3-2) and TRBJ2-1; D possibly corresponds to TRBD2 (5 bases). The ends were cut back, 0 bases at V and 7 bases at J, with 13 bases in the middle. This CDR3 region has 15 residues. Germline loops: CDR1 LGHDT, CDR2 YNNKEL (reference sequence). The CDR3 is CASSQDQREINEQFF. The CDR3 DNA reads TGTGCCAGCAGCCAAGACCAGAGGGAAATAAATGAGCAGTTCTTC.

The rearrangement joins TRBV27 to TRBJ2-2, with D unresolved. The CDR3 extends over 11 amino acids. The V gene's germline CDR1 is MNHEY and CDR2 SMNVEV (reference sequence). Trimming shortened V by 8 bases and J by 6 bases, and 7 bases separated the two germline ends. The DNA for the CDR3 is TGTGCCAGCCTGAGAGCCGGGGAGCTGTTTTTT. Translation gives CASLRAGELFF.

This chain connects TRBV7-3 to TRBJ2-3, with 10 bases aligning to TRBD1. The CDR3 has 14 amino acids. Trimming at V came to 2 bases and at J to 4 bases, leaving 0 bases not matched to a gene. Per the germline V gene, CDR1 is SGHTA and CDR2 is FQGTGA. CDR3 in amino acids: CASSLGQGADTQYF. As DNA, the CDR3 is TGTGCCAGCAGCTTAGGACAGGGGGCAGATACGCAGTATTTT. The whole variable domain, filled in from reference TRBV7-3 and TRBJ2-3, reads GAGVSQTPSNKVTEKGKYVELRCDPISGHTALYWYRQSLGQGPEFLIYFQGTGAADDSGLPNDRFFAVRPEGSVSTLKIQRTERGDSAVYLCASSLGQGADTQYFGPGTRLTVL.

The CDR3 reads CASSYSGGGVETQYF. As DNA, the CDR3 is TGTGCCAGCAGCTATTCAGGGGGCGGGGTAGAGACCCAGTACTTC. The V and J genes are TRBV7-9 and TRBJ2-5; 8 nucleotides match TRBD1. The J segment lost 4 bases and the V segment lost 4 bases, leaving 8 bases of the junction unmatched. CDR1 is SEHNR, CDR2 FQNEAQ, per germline (reference sequence). The CDR3 contains 15 residues.

The genes are TRBV27 and TRBJ1-4; TRBD1 aligns across 11 bases. This CDR3 has 16 residues. After removal of 6 bases from V and 1 base from J, the junction contained 4 bases not matched to a gene. CDR1 is MNHEY and CDR2 is SMNVEV in the germline V gene (reference sequence). CDR3 coding DNA: TGTGCCAGCAGCCCTGGGACAGGGGGAACTAATGAAAAACTGTTTTTT. It is translated as CASSPGTGGTNEKLFF.

The V and J genes are TRBV15 and TRBJ1-1; D uncertain. Germline V lookup: CDR1 LNHNV, CDR2 YYDKDF (reference sequence). Trimming removed 0 bases from V and 2 bases from J, with 10 bases in between. The CDR3 is 15 residues long. CDR3 nucleotides: TGTGCCACCAGCAGAGAGCAGGCGTTCAACACTGAAGCTTTCTTT. Protein sequence: CATSREQAFNTEAFF. The full variable domain, completed using reference TRBV15 and TRBJ1-1, is DAMVIQNPRYQVTQFGKPVTLSCSQTLNHNVMYWYQQKSSQAPKLLFHYYDKDFNNEADTPDNFQSRRPNTSFCFLDIRSPGLGDTAMYLCATSREQAFNTEAFFGQGTRLTVV.

V gene TRBV5-4 combines with J gene TRBJ1-2, with 7 positions matching TRBD1. The V gene's germline CDR1 is SGHNT and CDR2 YYREEE (reference sequence). The ends lost 4 bases at V and 7 bases at J; junction bases unmatched: 13. The CDR3 consists of 15 residues. CDR3 region: CASSLKTGVRGGYTF. CDR3 DNA: TGTGCCAGCAGCCTAAAAACAGGGGTTAGAGGTGGCTACACCTTC.

The chain employs TRBV6-1 and TRBJ2-2, with D possibly being TRBD2 (5 bases). The CDR3 has 19 residues. V lost 1 base to trimming and J lost 4 bases, with 22 bases between them. Germline V CDR1 and CDR2: MNHNS, SASEGT. The CDR3 spells CASSEGPFEPTAGTGELFF. The CDR3 nucleotides are TGTGCCAGCAGTGAAGGCCCCTTTGAACCAACGGCGGGCACCGGGGAGCTGTTTTTT.

This rearrangement joins TRBV18 to TRBJ2-7; TRBD1 matches 10 bases. The CDR3 covers 15 residues. V was pared by 3 bases and J by 2 bases, with 4 bases of the junction left unmatched. The V gene's germline CDR1 is KGHSH and CDR2 LQKENI. CDR3 DNA: TGTGCCAGCTCACCTCGGGACAGGGGCCCCTACGAGCAGTACTTC. Its translation: CASSPRDRGPYEQYF.

The chain has TRBV5-1 and TRBJ1-3, with unresolved D. The CDR3 sequence is 16 residues long. Germline values: CDR1 SGHRS, CDR2 YFSETQ. Trimming removed 2 bases from V and 3 bases from J, with 15 bases in between. CDR3 DNA sequence: TGCGCCAGCAGCTTCGAACGGGGAAGCGTTGGAAACACCATATATTTT. It encodes CASSFERGSVGNTIYF. Looking up the rest from reference TRBV5-1 and TRBJ1-3 gives the full variable domain: KAGVTQTPRYLIKTRGQQVTLSCSPISGHRSVSWYQQTPGQGLQFLFEYFSETQRNKGNFPGRFSGRQFSNSRSEMNVSTLELGDSALYLCASSFERGSVGNTIYFGEGSWLTVV.

The J gene is TRBJ2-1, the V gene TRBV2; D might be TRBD2 (6 bases). The V end lost 6 bases, the J end lost 0 bases, and 30 bases lay between the germline ends. Germline values: CDR1 SNHLY, CDR2 FYNNEI. The CDR3 consists of 21 residues. The CDR3: CASRDPGSTPGDASSYNEQFF. The CDR3 coding sequence is TGTGCCAGCAGGGACCCGGGGTCGACGCCGGGGGACGCCAGCTCCTACAATGAGCAGTTCTTC.

The rearrangement links TRBV5-1 to TRBJ1-2; tentatively, D is TRBD1 (6 bases). Per germline, CDR1 SGHRS and CDR2 YFSETQ. V lost 0 bases, J lost 0 bases, and 12 bases lay in between. The CDR3 totals 16 residues. CDR3 coding DNA: TGCGCCAGCAGCTTGGGGACAGCTACCGCTAACTATGGCTACACCTTC. Translating it yields CASSLGTATANYGYTF.

CDR3 region: CASSLDRTDHRNSPLHF. The CDR3 bases are TGTGCCAGCAGCTTAGATCGTACAGACCACCGAAATTCACCCCTCCACTTT. The chain recombines TRBV11-2 with TRBJ1-6; D is ambiguous. CDR3 length equals 17 residues. CDR1 and CDR2 (germline): SGHAT, FQNNGV. V was clipped by 0 bases and J by 7 bases, with 16 bases between them.

This clone showed up just once. This chain connects TRBV10-3 to TRBJ2-1; 11 nucleotides align to TRBD2. The V gene's germline CDR1 is ENHRY and CDR2 SYGVKD. The CDR3 consists of 14 residues. With 10 bases clipped from V and 3 bases from J, the junction kept 5 bases outside the gene matches. This CDR3 is CASSTSGDYNEQFF. CDR3 DNA sequence: TGTGCCAGCTCGACTAGCGGGGACTACAATGAGCAGTTCTTC.

This clone is termed medium-sized. The CDR3 sequence: CATRSSGSSHEQYF. CDR3 nucleotides: TGTGCCACCAGGTCAAGCGGGAGTTCCCACGAGCAGTACTTC. The rearrangement joins TRBV24-1 to TRBJ2-7, with 8 bases identical to TRBD2. This CDR3 has 14 residues. V lost 7 bases to trimming and J lost 5 bases; unmatched junction nucleotides: 9. Germline V gene lookup returns CDR1 KGHDR and CDR2 SFDVKD.

The chain employs TRBV13 and TRBJ2-5; 9 bases map to TRBD2. Trimming took 5 bases from V and 3 from J; bases not matched to a gene: 7. CDR1 is PRHDT and CDR2 is FYEKMQ in the germline V gene (reference sequence). CDR3 length: 15 residues. The CDR3 sequence: CASSGGTSNEETQYF. DNA of the CDR3: TGTGCCAGCAGCGGCGGGACTAGCAACGAAGAGACCCAGTACTTC.